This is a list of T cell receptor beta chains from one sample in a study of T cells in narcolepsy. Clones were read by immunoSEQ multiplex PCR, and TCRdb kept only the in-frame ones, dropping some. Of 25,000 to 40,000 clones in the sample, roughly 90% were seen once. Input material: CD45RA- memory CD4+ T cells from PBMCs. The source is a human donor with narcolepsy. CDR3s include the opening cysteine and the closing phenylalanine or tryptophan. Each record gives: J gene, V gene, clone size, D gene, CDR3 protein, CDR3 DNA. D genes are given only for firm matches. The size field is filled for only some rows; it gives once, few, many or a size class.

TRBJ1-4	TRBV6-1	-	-	CASIREAATNEKLFF	TGTGCCAGCATTAGGGAGGCGGCAACTAATGAAAAACTGTTTTTT
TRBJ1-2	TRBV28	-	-	CASSSRDYGYTF	TGTGCCAGCAGTTCCAGGGACTATGGCTACACCTTC
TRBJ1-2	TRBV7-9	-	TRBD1	CASSPTTDRGTSSYTF	TGTGCCAGCAGCCCGACGACAGACAGGGGGACGTCGAGCTACACCTTC
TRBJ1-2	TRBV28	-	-	CASSIGKQAATF	TGTGCCAGCAGCATTGGAAAACAGGCCGCCACCTTC
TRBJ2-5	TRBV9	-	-	CASSVAGGGQNPTQYF	TGTGCCAGCAGCGTTGCCGGTGGGGGACAAAATCCCACCCAGTACTTC
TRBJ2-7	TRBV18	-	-	CASSPARRYEQYF	TGTGCCAGCTCACCAGCCAGGAGATACGAGCAGTACTTC
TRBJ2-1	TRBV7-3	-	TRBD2	CASSPRLAGLYKEQFF	TGTGCCAGCAGCCCCCGACTAGCGGGGCTATACAAGGAGCAGTTCTTC
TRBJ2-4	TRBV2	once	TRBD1	CASKRGQPRVDIQYF	TGTGCCAGTAAGAGGGGACAGCCGAGGGTTGACATTCAGTACTTC
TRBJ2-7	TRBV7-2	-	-	CASSLSDYEQYF	TGTGCCAGCAGCTTATCCGACTACGAGCAGTACTTC
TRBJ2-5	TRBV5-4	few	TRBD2	CASSNGGGLAGVRETQYF	TGTGCCAGCAGCAATGGGGGTGGGCTAGCGGGAGTCCGGGAGACCCAGTACTTC
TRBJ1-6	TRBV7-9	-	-	CASSLDSGFIFDNSPLHF	TGTGCCAGCAGCTTAGATTCAGGTTTTATCTTCGATAATTCACCCCTCCACTTT
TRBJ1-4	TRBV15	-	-	CATRRGVNEKLFF	TGTGCCACCAGAAGGGGCGTTAATGAAAAACTGTTTTTT
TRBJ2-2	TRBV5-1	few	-	CASSGEEALYRANTGELFF	TGCGCCAGCAGCGGGGAGGAGGCCTTATACAGGGCGAACACCGGGGAGCTGTTTTTT
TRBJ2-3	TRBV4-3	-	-	CASSQGGSGTDTQYF	TGCGCCAGCAGCCAAGGGGGTTCGGGCACAGATACGCAGTATTTT
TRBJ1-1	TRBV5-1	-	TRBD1	CASSYSTGGSSTEAFF	TGCGCCAGCAGCTATTCGACAGGGGGCTCGAGCACTGAAGCTTTCTTT
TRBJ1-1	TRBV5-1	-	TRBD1	CASSLAGTGGNTEAFF	TGCGCCAGCAGCTTGGCCGGGACAGGGGGGAACACTGAAGCTTTCTTT
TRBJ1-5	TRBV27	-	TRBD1	CASSLLVRGPQPQHF	TGTGCCAGCAGTTTATTGGTGAGGGGGCCTCAGCCCCAGCATTTT
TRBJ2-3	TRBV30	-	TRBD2	CAWNRLARSDTQYF	TGTGCCTGGAATAGACTAGCGAGATCAGATACGCAGTATTTT
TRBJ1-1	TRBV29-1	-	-	CSVVRPGVQNTEAFF	TGCAGCGTTGTCCGACCCGGGGTACAGAACACTGAAGCTTTCTTT
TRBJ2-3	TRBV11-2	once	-	CASSLVGRDTDTQYF	TGTGCCAGCAGCTTAGTAGGCAGGGACACAGATACGCAGTATTTT
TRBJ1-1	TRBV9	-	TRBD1	CASTVATGPFGNTEAFF	TGTGCCAGCACCGTTGCGACAGGGCCCTTCGGGAACACTGAAGCTTTCTTT
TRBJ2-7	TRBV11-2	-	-	CASSLVSGISYEQYF	TGTGCCAGCAGCTTAGTTTCCGGGATCTCCTACGAGCAGTACTTC
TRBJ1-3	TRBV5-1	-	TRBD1	CASSLGSDRASDTIYF	TGCGCCAGCAGCTTGGGGTCCGACAGGGCTTCAGACACCATATATTTT
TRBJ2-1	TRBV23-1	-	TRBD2	CASSQYLPSGRLKFF	TGCGCCAGCAGTCAATATCTACCTAGCGGGAGGTTGAAGTTCTTC
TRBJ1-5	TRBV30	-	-	CAWSVDSNQPQHF	TGTGCCTGGAGTGTAGATAGCAATCAGCCCCAGCATTTT
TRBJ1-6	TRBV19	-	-	CASTNRAGSPLHF	TGTGCCAGTACCAACCGGGCCGGTTCACCCCTCCACTTT
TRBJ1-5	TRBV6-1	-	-	CASSEALSGQPQHF	TGTGCCAGCAGTGAAGCGCTCTCCGGTCAGCCCCAGCATTTT
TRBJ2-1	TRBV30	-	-	CAWSQPGSFEQFF	TGTGCCTGGAGTCAGCCCGGGTCTTTTGAGCAGTTCTTC
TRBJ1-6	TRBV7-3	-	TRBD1	CASARQGDSPLHF	TGTGCCAGCGCGCGACAGGGAGATTCACCCCTCCACTTT
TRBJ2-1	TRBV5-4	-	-	CASSDTGRYNEQFF	TGTGCCAGCAGCGACACAGGTCGATACAATGAGCAGTTCTTC
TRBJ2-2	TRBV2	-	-	CASIVDPAARSGELFF	TGTGCCAGCATAGTTGACCCGGCGGCCAGGTCCGGGGAGCTGTTTTTT
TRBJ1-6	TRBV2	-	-	CASEPGGNSPLHF	TGTGCCAGCGAGCCGGGGGGGAATTCACCCCTCCACTTT
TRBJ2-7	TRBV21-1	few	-	CASSKERQGRNDEQYF	TGTGCCAGCAGCAAAGAAAGGCAGGGGCGCAACGACGAGCAGTACTTC
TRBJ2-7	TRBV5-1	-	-	CASSSSYEQYF	TGCGCCAGCAGCTCTTCCTACGAGCAGTACTTC
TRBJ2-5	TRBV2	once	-	CASREAGRGEYF	TGTGCCAGCAGGGAAGCCGGCCGGGGCGAGTACTTC
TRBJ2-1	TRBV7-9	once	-	CASSLAGATYNEQFF	TGTGCCAGCAGCTTAGCAGGGGCCACCTACAATGAGCAGTTCTTC
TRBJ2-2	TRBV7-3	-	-	CASSPLWGNTGELFF	TGTGCCAGCAGCCCCCTGTGGGGGAACACCGGGGAGCTGTTTTTT
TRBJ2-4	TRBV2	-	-	CASSVGGGPLAKNIQYF	TGTGCCAGCAGTGTAGGGGGGGGGCCTCTAGCCAAAAACATTCAGTACTTC
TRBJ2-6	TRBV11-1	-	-	CATGIPLGAGANVLTF	TGTGCCACGGGGATTCCCCTTGGCGCTGGGGCCAACGTCCTGACTTTC
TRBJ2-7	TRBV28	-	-	CASKVFQGPVRGSEQYF	TGTGCCAGCAAAGTCTTCCAAGGCCCCGTTCGTGGTTCCGAGCAGTACTTC
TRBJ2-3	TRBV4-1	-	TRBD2	CASSLRTSGRSDTQYF	TGCGCCAGCAGCTTACGGACTAGCGGGAGATCAGATACGCAGTATTTT
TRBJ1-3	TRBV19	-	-	CASNPQGTGNTIYF	TGTGCCAGTAATCCTCAGGGGACTGGAAACACCATATATTTT
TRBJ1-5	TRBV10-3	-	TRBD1	CAIENPRTGRRRNSNQPQHF	TGTGCCATCGAAAACCCGAGGACAGGGAGGCGAAGAAATAGCAATCAGCCCCAGCATTTT
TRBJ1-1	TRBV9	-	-	CASSAQGIEAFF	TGTGCCAGCAGCGCGCAGGGAATTGAAGCTTTCTTT
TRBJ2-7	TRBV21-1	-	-	CASSARPGLVYEQYF	TGTGCCAGCAGCGCCAGACCGGGACTAGTATACGAGCAGTACTTC
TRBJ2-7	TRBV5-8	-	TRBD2	CASSLALAVDEQYF	TGTGCCAGCAGCTTGGCGCTAGCGGTAGACGAGCAGTACTTC
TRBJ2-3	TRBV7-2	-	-	CASSITTGNIADTQYF	TGTGCCAGCAGCATAACCACTGGGAATATAGCAGATACGCAGTATTTT
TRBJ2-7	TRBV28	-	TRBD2	CASSLCNGPPGLACEQYF	TGTGCCAGCAGTTTATGTAATGGACCTCCGGGACTAGCGTGTGAGCAGTACTTC
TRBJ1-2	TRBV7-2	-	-	CASSNRGPLETF	TGTGCCAGCAGCAACCGGGGGCCGCTAGAAACCTTC
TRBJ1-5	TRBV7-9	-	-	CASSPAGSRVGNQPQHF	TGTGCCAGCAGCCCCGCAGGAAGCCGGGTCGGCAATCAGCCCCAGCATTTT
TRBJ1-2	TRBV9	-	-	CASRNGPSQGFTF	TGTGCCAGCAGGAACGGGCCTTCGCAGGGATTCACCTTC
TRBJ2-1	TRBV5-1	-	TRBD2	CASSPGGGGYNEQFF	TGCGCCAGCAGCCCAGGCGGGGGGGGATACAATGAGCAGTTCTTC
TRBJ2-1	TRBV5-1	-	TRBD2	CASSTTGLSKRGGHNEQFF	TGCGCCAGCAGCACTACAGGTCTTTCTAAGCGGGGGGGCCACAATGAGCAGTTCTTC
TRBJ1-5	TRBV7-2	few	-	CASGIRGNQPQHF	TGTGCCAGCGGGATTAGGGGAAATCAGCCCCAGCATTTT
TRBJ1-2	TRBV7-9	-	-	CASSLPGNYGYTF	TGTGCCAGCAGCTTACCGGGGAACTATGGCTACACCTTC
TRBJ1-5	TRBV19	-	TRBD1	CASSMWGQGGSNQPQHF	TGTGCCAGTAGTATGTGGGGACAGGGTGGGAGCAATCAGCCCCAGCATTTT
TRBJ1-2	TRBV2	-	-	CASSEGERGYTF	TGTGCCAGCAGTGAAGGAGAGAGGGGCTACACCTTC
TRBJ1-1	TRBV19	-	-	CASSSRQMNTEAFF	TGTGCCAGTAGTAGTCGGCAGATGAACACTGAAGCTTTCTTT
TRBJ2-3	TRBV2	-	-	CAIIDAGKSTDTQYF	TGTGCCATCATTGACGCGGGGAAAAGCACAGATACGCAGTATTTT
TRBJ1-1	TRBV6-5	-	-	CASSGTSLNTEAFF	TGTGCCAGCAGCGGGACAAGCCTTAACACTGAAGCTTTCTTT